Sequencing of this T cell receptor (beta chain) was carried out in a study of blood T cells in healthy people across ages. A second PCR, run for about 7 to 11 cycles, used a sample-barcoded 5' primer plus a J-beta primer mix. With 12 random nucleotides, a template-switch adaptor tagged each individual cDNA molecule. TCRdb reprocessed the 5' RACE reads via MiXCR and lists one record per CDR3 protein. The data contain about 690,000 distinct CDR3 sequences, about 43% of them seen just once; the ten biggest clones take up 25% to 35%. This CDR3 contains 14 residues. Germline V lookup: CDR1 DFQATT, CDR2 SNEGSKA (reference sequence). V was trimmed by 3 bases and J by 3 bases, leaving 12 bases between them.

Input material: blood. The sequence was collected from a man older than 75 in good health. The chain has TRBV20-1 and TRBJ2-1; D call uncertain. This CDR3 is CSASYRLYYNEQFF. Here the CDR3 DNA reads TGCAGTGCTAGTTACAGATTATACTACAATGAGCAGTTCTTC.